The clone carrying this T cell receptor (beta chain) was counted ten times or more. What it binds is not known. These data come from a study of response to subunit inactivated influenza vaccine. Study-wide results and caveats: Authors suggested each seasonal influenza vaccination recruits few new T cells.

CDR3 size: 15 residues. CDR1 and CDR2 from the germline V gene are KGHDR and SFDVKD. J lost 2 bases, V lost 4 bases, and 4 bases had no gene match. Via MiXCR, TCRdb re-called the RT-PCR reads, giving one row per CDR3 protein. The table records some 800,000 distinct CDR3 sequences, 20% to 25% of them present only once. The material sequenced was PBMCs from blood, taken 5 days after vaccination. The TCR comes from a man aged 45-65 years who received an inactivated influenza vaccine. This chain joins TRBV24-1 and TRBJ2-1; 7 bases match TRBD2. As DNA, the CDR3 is TGTGCCACCAGTGACCTAGCGGTCCCCTACAATGAGCAGTTCTTC. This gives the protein CATSDLAVPYNEQFF.